This T cell receptor (beta chain) was found in a study of blood T cell repertoires in COVID-19. In the study overall: Sites in the United States, Italy and Spain provided acute and convalescent COVID-19 samples.

The V gene's germline CDR1 is MNHNS and CDR2 SASEGT. V lost 3 bases to trimming and J lost 6 bases; unmatched junction nucleotides: 14. The CDR3 has 17 residues. Sequencing was performed with immunoSEQ multiplex PCR; in TCRdb, only in-frame clones are kept and a portion is missing. Here the sample spans 85,000 to 110,000 clones, more than 75% being singletons. This TCR derives from a human donor in a cohort sampled during active COVID-19. Sequenced input: peripheral blood. The J gene is TRBJ2-7, the V gene TRBV6-1; the match to TRBD1 covers 10 bases. The CDR3, as DNA: TGTGCCAGCAGTGATAGCTTAGGGACAGGGGTTTTGAGCGAGCAGTACTTC. Translated, it gives CASSDSLGTGVLSEQYF.